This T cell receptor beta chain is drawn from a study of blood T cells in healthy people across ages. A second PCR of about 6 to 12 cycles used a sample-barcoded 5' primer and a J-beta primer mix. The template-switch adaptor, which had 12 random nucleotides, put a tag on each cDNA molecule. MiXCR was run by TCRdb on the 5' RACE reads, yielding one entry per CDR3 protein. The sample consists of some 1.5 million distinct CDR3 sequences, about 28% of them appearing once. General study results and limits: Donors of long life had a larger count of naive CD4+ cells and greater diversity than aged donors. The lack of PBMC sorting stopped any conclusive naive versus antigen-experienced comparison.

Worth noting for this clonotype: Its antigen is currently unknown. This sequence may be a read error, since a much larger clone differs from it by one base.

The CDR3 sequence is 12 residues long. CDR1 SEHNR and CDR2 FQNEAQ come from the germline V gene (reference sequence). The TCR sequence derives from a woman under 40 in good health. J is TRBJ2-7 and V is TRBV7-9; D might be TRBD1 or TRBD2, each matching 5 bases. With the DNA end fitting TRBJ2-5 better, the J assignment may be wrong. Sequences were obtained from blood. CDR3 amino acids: CTSSPSGQTQYF. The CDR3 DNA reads TGTACCAGCAGCCCCTCGGGACAGACCCAGTACTTC.